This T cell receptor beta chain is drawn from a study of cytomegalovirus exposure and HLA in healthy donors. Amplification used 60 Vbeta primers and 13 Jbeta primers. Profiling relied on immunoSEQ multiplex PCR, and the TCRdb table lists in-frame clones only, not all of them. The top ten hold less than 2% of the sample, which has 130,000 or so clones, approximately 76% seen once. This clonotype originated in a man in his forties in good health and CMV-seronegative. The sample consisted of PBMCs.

The CDR3 spells CASSSPGPLRTSGIDEQFF. CDR3 in DNA: TGTGCCAGCAGCTCCCCGGGGCCCCTCAGGACTAGCGGGATCGATGAGCAGTTCTTC. The genes are TRBV7-9 and TRBJ2-1; 12 bases match TRBD2. The CDR3 length is 19 residues. The V segment lost 4 bases and the J segment 8 bases; nucleotides outside the gene matches: 18. Germline V gene sequence: CDR1 SEHNR, CDR2 FQNEAQ (reference sequence).